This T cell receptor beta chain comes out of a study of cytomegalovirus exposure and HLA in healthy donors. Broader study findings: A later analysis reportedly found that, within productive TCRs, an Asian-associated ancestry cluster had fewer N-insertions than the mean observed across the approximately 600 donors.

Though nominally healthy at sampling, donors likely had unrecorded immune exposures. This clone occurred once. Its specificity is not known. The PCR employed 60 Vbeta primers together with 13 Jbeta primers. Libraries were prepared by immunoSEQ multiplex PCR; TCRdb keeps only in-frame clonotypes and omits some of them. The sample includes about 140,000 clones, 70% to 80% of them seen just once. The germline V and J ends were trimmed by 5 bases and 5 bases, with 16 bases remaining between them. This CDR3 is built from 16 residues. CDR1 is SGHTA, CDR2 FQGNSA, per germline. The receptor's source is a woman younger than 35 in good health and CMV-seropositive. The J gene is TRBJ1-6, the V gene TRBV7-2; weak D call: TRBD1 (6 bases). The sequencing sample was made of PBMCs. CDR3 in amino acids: CASSTEGTLHNSPLHF. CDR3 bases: TGTGCCAGCAGCACCGAAGGGACACTGCATAATTCACCCCTCCACTTT. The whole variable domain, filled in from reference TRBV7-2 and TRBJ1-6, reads GAGVSQSPSNKVTEKGKDVELRCDPISGHTALYWYRQSLGQGLEFLIYFQGNSAPDKSGLPSDRFSAERTGGSVSTLTIQRTQQEDSAVYLCASSTEGTLHNSPLHFGNGTRLTVT.